This T cell receptor (beta chain) was recorded in a study of blood T cell repertoires in COVID-19. Study-wide background: Specimens from acute and convalescent COVID-19 originated in the United States, Italy and Spain. From T cells, B-cell-depleted T cells, or PBMCs came the material, which was cDNA or gDNA.

Sequencing used immunoSEQ multiplex PCR; TCRdb keeps in-frame clones, though not all of them. This table holds more than 60,000 clones, about 83% found once. The CDR3 contains 17 residues. The germline V gene encodes CDR1 MDHEN and CDR2 SYDVKM. The V segment lost 7 bases and the J segment 2 bases; nucleotides outside the gene matches: 11. The chain links TRBV28 to TRBJ1-3; 10 nucleotides agree with TRBD1. The sequencing sample was made of peripheral blood. The TCR comes from a woman of 80 years or more with active or convalescent COVID-19. This chain's CDR3 is CASTQGDRGLAGNTIYF. CDR3 bases: TGTGCCAGCACGCAGGGGGACAGGGGTCTTGCTGGAAACACCATATATTTT.